This paragraph covers one T cell receptor beta chain sequence. Antigen unknown. The V gene lost 3 bases and the J gene lost 4 bases, with 9 bases spanning the gap. The CDR3 totals 14 residues. Germline CDR1 MDHEN, CDR2 SYDVKM. These data belong to a study of cytomegalovirus exposure and HLA in healthy donors. Study findings and constraints: Later on, analysis showed that most CMV-associated TCR beta chains appeared to be HLA-restricted.

Donors were nominally healthy when sampled, though unrecorded immune exposures were likely. PCR used 60 Vbeta primers and 13 Jbeta primers. Sequencing used immunoSEQ multiplex PCR; TCRdb keeps in-frame clones, though not all of them. The profile shows some 170,000 clones, roughly 79% of them singletons. This chain uses TRBV28 with TRBJ2-2; D perhaps matches TRBD1 (5 bases). The source material was PBMCs. The clonotype was recovered from a man between 18 and 29 years old in good health and CMV-seropositive. The CDR3 nucleotides read TGTGCCAGCAGTTTTTTGACAGTCACCGGGGAGCTGTTTTTT. Its protein product is CASSFLTVTGELFF.